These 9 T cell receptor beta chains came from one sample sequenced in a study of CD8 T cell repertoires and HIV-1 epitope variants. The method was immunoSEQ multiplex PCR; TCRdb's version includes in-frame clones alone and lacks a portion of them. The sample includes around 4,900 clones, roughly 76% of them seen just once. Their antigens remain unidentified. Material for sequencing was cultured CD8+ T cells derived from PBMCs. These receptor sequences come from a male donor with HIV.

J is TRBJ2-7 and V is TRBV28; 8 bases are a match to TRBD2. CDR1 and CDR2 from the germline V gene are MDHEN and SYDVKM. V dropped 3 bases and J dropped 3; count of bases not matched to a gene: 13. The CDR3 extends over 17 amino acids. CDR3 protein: CASSFLPISGISYEQYF. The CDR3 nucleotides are TGTGCCAGCAGTTTTCTTCCAATTAGCGGGATAAGCTACGAGCAGTACTTC.

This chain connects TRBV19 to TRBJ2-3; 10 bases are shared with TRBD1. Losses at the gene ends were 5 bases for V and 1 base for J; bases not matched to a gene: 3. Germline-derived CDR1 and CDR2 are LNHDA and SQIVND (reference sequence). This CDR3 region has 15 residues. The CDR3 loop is CASSHGTGGTDTQYF. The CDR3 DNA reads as TGTGCCAGTAGTCATGGGACAGGGGGCACAGATACGCAGTATTTT.

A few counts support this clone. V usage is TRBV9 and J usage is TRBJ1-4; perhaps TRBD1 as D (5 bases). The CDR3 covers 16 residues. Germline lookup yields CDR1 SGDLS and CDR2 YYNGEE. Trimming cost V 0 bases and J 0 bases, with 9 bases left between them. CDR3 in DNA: TGTGCCAGCAGCGTAGGGACAAGCCCAACTAATGAAAAACTGTTTTTT. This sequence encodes CASSVGTSPTNEKLFF.

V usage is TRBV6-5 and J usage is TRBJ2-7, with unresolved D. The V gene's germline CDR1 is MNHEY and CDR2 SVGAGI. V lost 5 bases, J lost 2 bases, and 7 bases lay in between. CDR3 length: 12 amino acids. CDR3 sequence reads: CASSTIAYEQYF. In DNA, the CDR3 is TGTGCCAGCAGTACTATAGCCTACGAGCAGTACTTC.

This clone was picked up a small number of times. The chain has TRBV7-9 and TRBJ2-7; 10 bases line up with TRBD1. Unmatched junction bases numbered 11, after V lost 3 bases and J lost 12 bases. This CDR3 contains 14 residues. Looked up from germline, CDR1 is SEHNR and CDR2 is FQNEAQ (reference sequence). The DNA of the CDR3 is TGTGCCAGCAGCTTGGACCGGGACAGGGGATCTGGGTACTTC. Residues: CASSLDRDRGSGYF.

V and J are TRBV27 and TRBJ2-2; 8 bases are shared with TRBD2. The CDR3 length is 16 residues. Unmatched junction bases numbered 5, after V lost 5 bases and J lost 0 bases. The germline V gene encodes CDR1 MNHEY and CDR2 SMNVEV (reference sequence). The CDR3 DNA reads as TGTGCCAGCAGTCCCAGGACTAGCACGAACACCGGGGAGCTGTTTTTT. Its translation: CASSPRTSTNTGELFF.

CDR3 loop: CASSLADSYNEQFF. For the CDR3, the DNA is TGTGCCAGCAGCTTAGCGGATTCCTACAATGAGCAGTTCTTC. This chain uses TRBV7-9 with TRBJ2-1; no reliable D call. Germline V gene data show CDR1 as SEHNR and CDR2 as FQNEAQ (reference sequence). The V and J ends lost 0 bases and 1 base respectively, with 4 bases between them. CDR3 length equals 14 residues.

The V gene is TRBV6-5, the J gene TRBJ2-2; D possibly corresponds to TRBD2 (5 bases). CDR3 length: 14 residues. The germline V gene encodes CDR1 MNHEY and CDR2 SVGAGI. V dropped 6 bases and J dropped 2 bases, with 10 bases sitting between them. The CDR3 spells CASRLGANTGELFF. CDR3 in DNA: TGTGCCAGCAGACTGGGAGCAAACACCGGGGAGCTGTTTTTT.

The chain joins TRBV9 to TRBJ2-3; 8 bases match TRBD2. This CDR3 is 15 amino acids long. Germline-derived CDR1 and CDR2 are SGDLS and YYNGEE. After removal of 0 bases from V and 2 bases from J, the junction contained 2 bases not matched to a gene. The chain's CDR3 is CASSVAGGDTDTQYF. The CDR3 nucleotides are TGTGCCAGCAGCGTAGCGGGGGGGGACACAGATACGCAGTATTTT.